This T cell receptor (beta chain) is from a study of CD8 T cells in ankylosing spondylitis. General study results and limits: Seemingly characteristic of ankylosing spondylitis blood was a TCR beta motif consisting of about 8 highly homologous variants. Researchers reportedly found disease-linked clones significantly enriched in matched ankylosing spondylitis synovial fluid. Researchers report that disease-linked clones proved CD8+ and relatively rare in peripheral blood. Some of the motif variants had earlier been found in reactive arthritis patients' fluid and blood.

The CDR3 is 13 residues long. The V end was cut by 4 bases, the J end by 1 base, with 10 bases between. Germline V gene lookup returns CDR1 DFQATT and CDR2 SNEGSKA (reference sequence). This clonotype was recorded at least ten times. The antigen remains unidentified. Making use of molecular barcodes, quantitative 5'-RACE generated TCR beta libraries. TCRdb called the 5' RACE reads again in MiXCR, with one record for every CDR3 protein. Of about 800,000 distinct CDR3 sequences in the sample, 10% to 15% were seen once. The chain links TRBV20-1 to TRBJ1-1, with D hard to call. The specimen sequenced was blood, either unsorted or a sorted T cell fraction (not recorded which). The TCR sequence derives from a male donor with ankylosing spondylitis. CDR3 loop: CSAMMFANTEAFF. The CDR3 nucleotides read TGCAGTGCTATGATGTTTGCGAACACTGAAGCTTTCTTT.